These 32 T cell receptor beta chains originate from one sample sequenced in a study of T cell repertoires in ileal Crohn's disease. The time point is: neoterminal ileum biopsy at postoperative endoscopy, about 6 months after surgery. Repertoires were generated with immunoSEQ multiplex PCR, while TCRdb's copy carries only in-frame clones and drops some. The sample lists about 62,000 clones, 85% to 90% occurring once. Material: ileal tissue. The source of these receptors is an adult with Crohn's disease.

The chain carries TRBV6-5 and TRBJ2-3; D may be TRBD1 (6 bases). V lost 7 bases to trimming and J lost 2 bases, with 13 bases between them. The CDR3 contains 14 residues. Germline V gives CDR1 MNHEY, CDR2 SVGAGI. The CDR3 region has the DNA TGTGCCAGCACCTTAGGACAGTACACAGATACGCAGTATTTT. Amino acid sequence: CASTLGQYTDTQYF.

This clone has a single count. The chain uses TRBV2 and TRBJ1-5; 9 bases agree with TRBD1. This CDR3 contains 16 residues. V lost 6 bases and J lost 5; bases outside the gene matches: 11. Germline lookup yields CDR1 SNHLY and CDR2 FYNNEI. This chain's CDR3 is CASRAGTGRGDQPQHF. CDR3 nucleotide sequence: TGTGCCAGCAGGGCCGGGACAGGGAGGGGAGATCAGCCCCAGCATTTT.

This clone was seen once. The chain joins TRBV7-6 to TRBJ2-3; possible D gene TRBD2, 7 bases. The CDR3 is 14 amino acids. CDR1 and CDR2 from the germline V gene are SGHVS and FNYEAQ. The V end was cut by 5 bases, the J end by 1 base, with 10 bases between. The CDR3 loop is CASSRGAGTDTQYF. CDR3 DNA: TGTGCCAGCAGCCGGGGGGCCGGCACAGATACGCAGTATTTT.

In its sample, this clone was seen once. The CDR3 region is CASSQPGQGVHEQYF. CDR3 sequence (DNA): TGTGCCAGCTCCCAACCGGGACAGGGGGTCCACGAGCAGTACTTC. V usage is TRBV18 and J usage is TRBJ2-7; 11 bases line up with TRBD1. Germline lookup yields CDR1 KGHSH and CDR2 LQKENI. The CDR3 extends over 15 amino acids. The V segment lost 6 bases and the J segment 5 bases; nucleotides outside the gene matches: 9.

A single count supports this clone. J is TRBJ2-6 and V is TRBV6-5; D gene ambiguous. Germline V lookup: CDR1 MNHEY, CDR2 SVGAGI. V lost 0 bases to trimming and J lost 1 base, with 4 bases between them. This CDR3 has 15 residues. The CDR3 nucleotides read TGTGCCAGCAGTTACTCCGGGTCTGGGGCCAACGTCCTGACTTTC. Translated: CASSYSGSGANVLTF.

The rearrangement links TRBV9 to TRBJ2-6, with TRBD1 identical over 7 bases. The CDR3 is 19 amino acids. The V segment lost 3 bases and the J segment 2 bases; nucleotides outside the gene matches: 14. Per germline, CDR1 SGDLS and CDR2 YYNGEE. Here the CDR3 reads CASSERTVSTGAGANVLTF. DNA of the CDR3: TGTGCCAGCAGCGAGCGCACCGTATCAACAGGGGCTGGGGCCAACGTCCTGACTTTC.

This rearrangement joins TRBV6-5 to TRBJ1-5; 8 bases are a match to TRBD1. CDR1 is MNHEY and CDR2 is SVGAGI in the germline V gene. The CDR3 runs to 14 residues. V dropped 10 bases and J dropped 2; count of bases not matched to a gene: 7. CDR3 loop: CATQDRVGNQPQHF. The CDR3 region has the DNA TGTGCCACCCAGGACAGGGTTGGCAATCAGCCCCAGCATTTT.

This clone was detected a few times. The V and J genes are TRBV2 and TRBJ1-5; D might be TRBD1 (5 bases). The CDR3 runs to 15 residues. The germline V and J ends were trimmed by 1 base and 5 bases, with 12 bases remaining between them. Germline V gene lookup returns CDR1 SNHLY and CDR2 FYNNEI. The CDR3 reads CASSEDQGIHQPQHF. The CDR3 bases are TGTGCCAGCAGTGAAGACCAGGGTATTCATCAGCCCCAGCATTTT.

The J gene is TRBJ1-2, the V gene TRBV14, with 7 bases identical to TRBD1. Germline lookup yields CDR1 SGHDN and CDR2 FVKESK. The CDR3 covers 14 residues. Unmatched junction bases numbered 7, after V lost 2 bases and J lost 7 bases. CDR3 sequence (DNA): TGTGCCAGCAGCCAAACTGGGACAGCTCTTGGCTACACCTTC. Its protein is CASSQTGTALGYTF.

The chain carries TRBV6-5 and TRBJ2-1; no clear D gene. Trimming stripped 4 bases from V and 2 bases from J, with 12 bases between. Germline values: CDR1 MNHEY, CDR2 SVGAGI. CDR3 length equals 15 residues. Here the CDR3 DNA reads TGTGCCAGCAGTTCCCCTCGAACTGCCTACAATGAGCAGTTCTTC. Its translation is CASSSPRTAYNEQFF.

The chain links TRBV7-9 to TRBJ2-1; TRBD2 aligns across 7 bases. The CDR3 consists of 15 residues. Germline CDR1 is SEHNR and CDR2 is FQNEAQ (reference sequence). Trimming cost V 1 base and J 8 bases; bases outside gene matches: 8. CDR3 sequence (DNA): TGTGCCAGCAGCTTAGGTGTCAGGGCGGGAGATGAGCAGTTCTTC. Translated, it gives CASSLGVRAGDEQFF.

The chain employs TRBV11-2 and TRBJ2-3, with 11 bases that match TRBD2. Germline CDR1 SGHAT, CDR2 FQNNGV. The length of the CDR3 is 16 residues. The J segment lost 3 bases and the V segment lost 5 bases, leaving 7 bases of the junction unmatched. CDR3 in DNA: TGTGCCAGCAGCCCAACTAGCGGGAGAGAAACAGATACGCAGTATTTT. This codes for CASSPTSGRETDTQYF.

The gene calls are TRBV5-4 and TRBJ2-5, with TRBD1 matching 9 bases. Germline V gene data show CDR1 as SGHNT and CDR2 as YYREEE (reference sequence). V gave up 5 bases and J gave up 2 bases; unmatched junction bases: 7. The CDR3 totals 15 residues. The CDR3 DNA sequence: TGTGCCAGCAGTAGGGACAGGGTCCTACAAGAGACCCAGTACTTC. Amino acid sequence: CASSRDRVLQETQYF. Full variable domain (rest looked up from reference TRBV5-4 and TRBJ2-5): ETGVTQSPTHLIKTRGQQVTLRCSSQSGHNTVSWYQQALGQGPQFIFQYYREEENGRGNFPPRFSGLQFPNYSSELNVNALELDDSALYLCASSRDRVLQETQYFGPGTRLLVL.

This clone appeared once. CDR3 region: CASSPPQGSNQPQHF. For the CDR3, the DNA is TGTGCCAGCTCACCACCACAGGGGTCGAATCAGCCCCAGCATTTT. This chain links TRBV18 with TRBJ1-5, with 7 bases lining up with TRBD1. Germline V gene lookup returns CDR1 KGHSH and CDR2 LQKENI. Losses at the gene ends were 0 bases for V and 4 bases for J; bases not matched to a gene: 3. CDR3 size: 15 residues. Supplemented by reference TRBV18 and TRBJ1-5, the full variable domain reads NAGVMQNPRHLVRRRGQEARLRCSPMKGHSHVYWYRQLPEEGLKFMVYLQKENIIDESGMPKERFSAEFPKEGPSILRIQQVVRGDSAAYFCASSPPQGSNQPQHFGDGTRLSIL.

The CDR3 nucleotides are TGTGCCACCAGCAGAGATGGAGATAGCAATCAGCCCCAGCATTTT. Translating it yields CATSRDGDSNQPQHF. V usage is TRBV15 and J usage is TRBJ1-5, with D uncertain. The CDR3 is 15 residues long. CDR1 and CDR2 (germline): LNHNV, YYDKDF (reference sequence). Deletions cut 0 bases from V and 0 bases from J, with 6 bases between.

V is TRBV7-9 and J is TRBJ1-3; D unclear. V shed 1 base and J shed 2 bases, with 12 bases lying between them. CDR1 and CDR2 from the germline V gene are SEHNR and FQNEAQ (reference sequence). This CDR3 comprises 16 residues. The CDR3 DNA reads TGTGCCAGCAGCTTAGGGTCGCTGGCAGCTGGAAACACCATATATTTT. This codes for CASSLGSLAAGNTIYF.

The chain combines TRBV15 with TRBJ2-2; D is possibly TRBD2 (5 bases). CDR3 length: 14 amino acids. The germline V and J ends were trimmed by 4 bases and 3 bases, with 9 bases remaining between them. Germline loops: CDR1 LNHNV, CDR2 YYDKDF (reference sequence). CDR3 sequence: CATSNPGYTGELFF. CDR3 bases: TGTGCCACCAGCAATCCGGGATACACCGGGGAGCTGTTTTTT.

The gene calls are TRBV19 and TRBJ2-1, with TRBD1 identical over 12 bases. Germline CDR1 LNHDA, CDR2 SQIVND (reference sequence). J gave up 8 bases and V 6 bases, and 11 bases lay outside the gene matches. The CDR3 contains 16 residues. The CDR3 DNA sequence: TGTGCCAGTAGAAAACCGGGACAGGGGGCAGGGGATGAGCAGTTCTTC. Translation: CASRKPGQGAGDEQFF.

DNA of the CDR3: TGTGCCAGTCAACAATCGGGAAAAGAGACCCAGTACTTC. It yields the protein CASQQSGKETQYF. The V call is TRBV27, the J call TRBJ2-5; tentative D call: TRBD2 (5 bases). The CDR3 is 13 amino acids. The germline gives CDR1 MNHEY, CDR2 SMNVEV (reference sequence). Trimming removed 9 bases from V and 3 bases from J, with 14 bases in between.

The sample holds one count of this clone. The genes are TRBV11-3 and TRBJ2-7, with TRBD1 matching over 10 bases. The germline V gene has CDR1 SGHNT and CDR2 YENEEA. V lost 2 bases and J lost 7; bases outside the gene matches: 8. There are 15 residues in the CDR3. The CDR3 protein is CASSLTIGQGGEQYF. The CDR3 nucleotides read TGTGCCAGCAGCTTAACCATCGGACAGGGGGGAGAGCAGTACTTC.

The chain employs TRBV7-8 and TRBJ1-6; D unclear. CDR1 SGHVS and CDR2 FQNEAQ come from the germline V gene. Trimming removed 0 bases at V and 0 bases at J, with 15 bases between. The CDR3 has 19 amino acids. CDR3 amino acids: CASSLAPLRSSSYNSPLHF. CDR3 in DNA: TGTGCCAGCAGCTTAGCACCCCTCCGAAGTAGCTCCTATAATTCACCCCTCCACTTT.

The chain joins TRBV7-9 to TRBJ1-2, with 9 bases identical to TRBD1. CDR3 length: 15 amino acids. CDR1 and CDR2 (germline): SEHNR, FQNEAQ (reference sequence). V trimming: 1 base; J trimming: 4 bases; junction bases outside the gene matches: 4. For the CDR3, the DNA is TGTGCCAGCAGCTTAGGGACAGGGGTAGGCTATGGCTACACCTTC. It encodes CASSLGTGVGYGYTF.

The V call is TRBV7-3, the J call TRBJ2-1; maybe TRBD2 (5 bases). Germline values: CDR1 SGHTA, CDR2 FQGTGA. Trimming left V 1 base short and J 9 bases short, with 10 bases between. This CDR3 is 13 amino acids long. The CDR3 here is CASSLSAGGEQFF. CDR3 coding DNA: TGTGCCAGCAGCTTAAGCGCGGGCGGTGAGCAGTTCTTC.

V usage is TRBV5-5 and J usage is TRBJ2-2; 8 bases fit TRBD1. The CDR3 sequence is 15 residues long. The V segment lost 5 bases and the J segment 0 bases; nucleotides outside the gene matches: 3. Looked up from germline, CDR1 is SGHKS and CDR2 is YYEKEE (reference sequence). The CDR3 DNA reads as TGTGCCAGCAGGCTACAGGGGGCGAACACCGGGGAGCTGTTTTTT. Protein: CASRLQGANTGELFF.

Turning to this clone: One end of the junction is discordant with germline, which a read error may explain. J is TRBJ2-1 and V is TRBV5-1; 10 positions match TRBD1. Germline V CDR1 and CDR2: SGHRS, YFSETQ. The CDR3 consists of 16 residues. The DNA for the CDR3 is TGCGCCAGCAGCTTAGCGCGGACAGGGGGGTACAGTGAGCAGTTCTTC. Amino acid sequence: CASSLARTGGYSEQFF.

This chain connects TRBV11-2 to TRBJ2-4; D uncertain. Per the germline V gene, CDR1 is SGHAT and CDR2 is FQNNGV. The CDR3 runs 13 residues. V lost 6 bases to trimming and J lost 0 bases, with 6 bases between them. The CDR3 region is CASSLVAKNIQYF. In DNA form, the CDR3 reads TGTGCCAGCAGTCTTGTAGCCAAAAACATTCAGTACTTC.

The chain employs TRBV19 and TRBJ1-2, with 7 bases identical to TRBD1. Germline CDR1 is LNHDA and CDR2 is SQIVND (reference sequence). CDR3 length equals 15 residues. V gave up 3 bases and J gave up 3 bases; unmatched junction bases: 7. The CDR3 loop is CASSIYFTGDYGYTF. The CDR3 nucleotides read TGTGCCAGTAGTATCTACTTTACAGGGGACTATGGCTACACCTTC.

This chain joins TRBV15 and TRBJ2-3; 12 bases agree with TRBD2. CDR1 is LNHNV and CDR2 is YYDKDF in the germline V gene (reference sequence). Trimming at V came to 3 bases and at J to 6 bases, leaving 7 bases not matched to a gene. The CDR3 length is 16 residues. The CDR3 coding sequence is TGTGCCACCAGCAGGGGGCTAGCGGGAGGGTCGGATACGCAGTATTTT. Encoded protein: CATSRGLAGGSDTQYF.

This chain's CDR3 is CASSLSGGQETQYF. CDR3 bases: TGTGCCAGCAGTCTTTCGGGGGGGCAAGAGACCCAGTACTTC. This chain joins TRBV6-6 and TRBJ2-5; 8 positions agree with TRBD2. V was pared by 5 bases and J by 2 bases, with 4 bases of the junction left unmatched. CDR1 is MNHNY and CDR2 is SVGAGI in the germline V gene (reference sequence). CDR3 size: 14 residues.

The chain carries TRBV27 and TRBJ2-7, with a possible D match to TRBD1 (6 bases). With 2 bases removed from V and 3 bases from J, the gap between germline ends came to 8 bases. In germline, CDR1 is MNHEY, CDR2 SMNVEV (reference sequence). The CDR3 spans 13 residues. CDR3 bases: TGTGCCAGCAGTTTAGGACAGAACTACGAGCAGTACTTC. Translating it yields CASSLGQNYEQYF.

The J gene is TRBJ2-7, the V gene TRBV28, with D possibly being TRBD1 (5 bases). Germline CDR1 MDHEN, CDR2 SYDVKM. This CDR3 has 13 residues. V shed 7 bases and J shed 3 bases, with 13 bases lying between them. The chain's CDR3 is CASITAQVYEQYV. Here the CDR3 DNA reads TGTGCCAGCATCACAGCACAGGTCTACGAGCAGTACGTC.

CDR3 DNA sequence: TGTGCCAGCAGCCATAGTGAAGACACCATATATTTT. It yields the protein CASSHSEDTIYF. The V gene is TRBV7-8, the J gene TRBJ1-3; D not resolved. The CDR3 spans 12 residues. V lost 5 bases and J 8 bases, leaving 10 bases between the germline ends. The germline V gene encodes CDR1 SGHVS and CDR2 FQNEAQ.